Below, 30 T cell receptor beta chains from the same sample are listed, as sequenced in a study of siplizumab effects on memory and regulatory T cells. The data were produced by immunoSEQ multiplex PCR, yet TCRdb's version contains in-frame clones alone and is incomplete. The sample consists of approximately 100,000 clones, over 85% of them appearing once. Sequencing input: non-Treg CD4+ T cells sorted from blood. Every receptor here comes from a human donor in good health.

This chain links TRBV6-4 with TRBJ1-6, with D unclear. The CDR3 length is 13 residues. The germline gives CDR1 MRHNA, CDR2 SNTAGT. V lost 6 bases to trimming and J lost 8 bases, with 11 bases between them. CDR3 coding DNA: TGTGCCAGCAGCTTCTCGTGGGATTCACCCCTCCACTTT. It codes for CASSFSWDSPLHF.

The rearrangement uses TRBV7-8 and TRBJ2-1; unclear D gene. The CDR3 runs 16 residues. Per the germline V gene, CDR1 is SGHVS and CDR2 is FQNEAQ. The ends were cut back, 1 base at V and 0 bases at J, with 10 bases in the middle. The CDR3 loop is CASSLEAQSSYNEQFF. CDR3 in DNA: TGTGCCAGCAGCTTAGAAGCTCAGAGCTCCTACAATGAGCAGTTCTTC.

The chain has TRBV6-6 and TRBJ2-1; 8 bases are shared with TRBD1. CDR1 is MNHNY and CDR2 is SVGAGI in the germline V gene (reference sequence). This CDR3 is 15 amino acids long. V trimming: 6 bases; J trimming: 4 bases; junction bases outside the gene matches: 8. Here the CDR3 DNA reads TGTGCCAGCAGCAACCGGGACAGGCTATACAATGAGCAGTTCTTC. Protein: CASSNRDRLYNEQFF.

Worth noting for this clone: Additional DNA sequences in this sample encode the identical CDR3. The chain has TRBV5-4 and TRBJ2-5; 7 bases map to TRBD1. Germline V gene data show CDR1 as SGHNT and CDR2 as YYREEE (reference sequence). After removal of 5 bases from V and 2 bases from J, the junction contained 3 bases not matched to a gene. CDR3 length equals 13 residues. The CDR3 protein is CASRTGLQETQYF. The CDR3 nucleotides are TGTGCCAGCAGGACAGGGCTTCAAGAGACCCAGTACTTC.

V and J are TRBV10-3 and TRBJ1-2; D is perhaps TRBD1 (5 bases). The V gene lost 4 bases and the J gene lost 5 bases, with 14 bases spanning the gap. CDR1 and CDR2 from the germline V gene are ENHRY and SYGVKD. The CDR3 contains 14 residues. The chain's CDR3 is CAISVLEGRYGYTF. In DNA, the CDR3 is TGTGCCATCAGTGTATTAGAGGGGAGATATGGCTACACCTTC.

The chain is built from TRBV18 and TRBJ1-2; 8 nucleotides match TRBD1. Per the germline V gene, CDR1 is KGHSH and CDR2 is LQKENI. J gave up 2 bases and V 0 bases, and 17 bases lay outside the gene matches. The CDR3 consists of 20 residues. This chain's CDR3 is CASSPPGLGRGHLLNYGYTF. In nucleotides, the CDR3 is TGTGCCAGCTCACCACCCGGCTTAGGCAGGGGGCACCTATTAAACTATGGCTACACCTTC. The whole variable domain, remainder taken from reference TRBV18 and TRBJ1-2, is NAGVMQNPRHLVRRRGQEARLRCSPMKGHSHVYWYRQLPEEGLKFMVYLQKENIIDESGMPKERFSAEFPKEGPSILRIQQVVRGDSAAYFCASSPPGLGRGHLLNYGYTFGSGTRLTVV.

This rearrangement joins TRBV28 to TRBJ1-2, with D hard to call. The CDR3 has 16 residues. Trimming shortened V by 5 bases and J by 5 bases, and 21 bases separated the two germline ends. Germline V gene sequence: CDR1 MDHEN, CDR2 SYDVKM. As DNA, the CDR3 is TGTGCCAGCAGTCCCCCGGTCCCAGGAGGGATGTATGGCTACACCTTC. Translation gives CASSPPVPGGMYGYTF.

The V gene is TRBV7-3, the J gene TRBJ1-6, with 9 bases matching TRBD1. The CDR3 totals 13 residues. The V and J ends lost 8 bases and 7 bases, in that order; junction bases with no gene match: 3. Germline V gene data show CDR1 as SGHTA and CDR2 as FQGTGA. CDR3 amino acids: CASGQGSNSPLHF. Here the CDR3 DNA reads TGTGCCAGCGGACAGGGGTCCAATTCACCCCTCCACTTT.

V and J are TRBV11-2 and TRBJ1-3, with a weak D call TRBD1 (6 bases). The V gene lost 2 bases and the J gene lost 6 bases, with 14 bases spanning the gap. The length of the CDR3 is 15 residues. Germline V lookup: CDR1 SGHAT, CDR2 FQNNGV. DNA for the CDR3: TGTGCCAGCAGCTTAATGTACAGGGCGGAAAACACCATATATTTT. It yields the protein CASSLMYRAENTIYF.

With respect to this clone: Within the sample, other DNA sequences also encode this same CDR3. The gene calls are TRBV7-2 and TRBJ1-2, with TRBD1 as a possible D gene (5 bases). Germline CDR1 SGHTA, CDR2 FQGNSA. The CDR3 is 13 amino acids. V lost 4 bases and J lost 4, with 10 bases in between. The CDR3 coding sequence is TGTGCCAGCAGCTACGGACAAGTCTATGGCTACACCTTC. Amino acids: CASSYGQVYGYTF.

In its sample, this clone was seen once. The V gene is TRBV4-1, the J gene TRBJ2-2, with D hard to call. V was pared by 6 bases and J by 0 bases, with 23 bases between. This CDR3 is 19 amino acids long. The V gene's germline CDR1 is MGHRA and CDR2 YSYEKL. CDR3 region: CASSLRAFIVSANTGELFF. In DNA form, the CDR3 reads TGCGCCAGCAGTCTACGGGCATTTATTGTGAGCGCGAACACCGGGGAGCTGTTTTTT.

This clone showed up just once. CDR3 in DNA: TGTGCCTGGAGTGTACAAAGGGCGGGGGGCTACACCTTC. Its protein product is CAWSVQRAGGYTF. The chain carries TRBV30 and TRBJ1-2, with D hard to call. Germline CDR1 reads GTSNPN; CDR2 reads SVGIG (reference sequence). The CDR3 totals 13 residues. Trimming removed 0 bases at V and 8 bases at J, with 13 bases between.

This chain's CDR3 is CASSLGGLTGELFF. For the CDR3, the DNA is TGTGCCAGCAGCTTGGGGGGTCTCACCGGGGAGCTGTTTTTT. The V gene is TRBV5-4, the J gene TRBJ2-2, with D uncertain. This CDR3 comprises 14 residues. Per the germline V gene, CDR1 is SGHNT and CDR2 is YYREEE (reference sequence). Trimming took off 0 bases at V and 4 bases at J, with 7 bases between the two ends. Variable domain in full (rest from reference TRBV5-4 and TRBJ2-2): ETGVTQSPTHLIKTRGQQVTLRCSSQSGHNTVSWYQQALGQGPQFIFQYYREEENGRGNFPPRFSGLQFPNYSSELNVNALELDDSALYLCASSLGGLTGELFFGEGSRLTVL.

This rearrangement joins TRBV28 to TRBJ1-1; weak D call: TRBD1 (5 bases). The germline CDR1 and CDR2 sequences are MDHEN and SYDVKM. The V and J ends lost 5 bases and 5 bases respectively, with 15 bases between them. The CDR3 contains 14 residues. CDR3 in amino acids: CASSPPKGWTEAFF. For the CDR3, the DNA is TGTGCCAGCAGTCCCCCGAAGGGGTGGACTGAAGCTTTCTTT.

This chain connects TRBV10-2 to TRBJ2-3; 8 nucleotides align to TRBD2. The V gene's germline CDR1 is WSHSY and CDR2 SAAADI. The CDR3 length is 11 residues. V gave up 8 bases and J gave up 9 bases; unmatched junction bases: 4. CDR3 loop: CASGTGGTQYF. The CDR3 DNA follows: TGCGCCAGCGGTACGGGGGGGACGCAGTATTTT.

This clone came up once. The genes are TRBV18 and TRBJ2-5; no definite D call. This CDR3 spans 14 amino acids. CDR1 is KGHSH and CDR2 is LQKENI in the germline V gene. Trimming stripped 2 bases from V and 4 bases from J, with 11 bases between. The CDR3 region is CASSPFKGPETQYF. CDR3 nucleotide sequence: TGTGCCAGCTCACCATTCAAGGGCCCAGAGACCCAGTACTTC.

V usage is TRBV7-9 and J usage is TRBJ1-4; maybe TRBD1 (6 bases). The V gene's germline CDR1 is SEHNR and CDR2 FQNEAQ (reference sequence). V lost 5 bases and J lost 11, with 24 bases in between. The CDR3 has 16 residues. CDR3: CASSPNSGDMLGKLFF. The CDR3 coding sequence is TGTGCCAGCAGCCCGAACTCGGGGGACATGCTTGGGAAACTGTTTTTT.

The rearrangement links TRBV7-2 to TRBJ2-1; 9 positions agree with TRBD1. The germline V gene has CDR1 SGHTA and CDR2 FQGNSA. The CDR3 length is 15 residues. The V gene end was trimmed by 8 bases and the J gene end by 2 bases; junction bases not matched to a gene: 7. The CDR3 DNA is TGTGCCAGCGCTTCCGGGACAGGGACCTACAATGAGCAGTTCTTC. Amino acids: CASASGTGTYNEQFF.

The chain carries TRBV6-1 and TRBJ2-1, with TRBD2 identical over 9 bases. The CDR3 has 15 amino acids. From germline, CDR1 is MNHNS and CDR2 SASEGT. Germline trimming cut 1 base from V and 3 bases from J; bases unmatched to any gene: 1. The CDR3 loop reads CASSEVLAGYNEQFF. The DNA for the CDR3 is TGTGCCAGCAGTGAAGTACTAGCGGGCTACAATGAGCAGTTCTTC.

The rearrangement joins TRBV27 to TRBJ2-2; 16 bases align to TRBD2. This CDR3 has 14 amino acids. Germline-derived CDR1 and CDR2 are MNHEY and SMNVEV (reference sequence). V was clipped by 8 bases and J by 6 bases; unmatched bases: 0. CDR3 DNA sequence: TGTGCCAGCGGGACTAGCGGGGGGGCCGGGGAGCTGTTTTTT. It codes for CASGTSGGAGELFF.

The chain recombines TRBV9 with TRBJ1-1; maybe TRBD1 (6 bases). The germline V gene encodes CDR1 SGDLS and CDR2 YYNGEE. The CDR3 totals 13 residues. Trimming shortened V by 4 bases and J by 12 bases, and 19 bases separated the two germline ends. CDR3 protein: CASSQDRRGGSFF. The CDR3 DNA follows: TGTGCCAGCAGCCAAGACAGGAGGGGTGGGTCTTTCTTT.

The sample holds one count of this clone. The chain couples TRBV29-1 to TRBJ1-1, with a possible D match to TRBD1 (5 bases). The V gene's germline CDR1 is SQVTM and CDR2 ANQGSEA. There are 13 residues in the CDR3. Deletions cut 7 bases from V and 1 base from J, with 13 bases between. The CDR3 spells CSAGGDRNTEAFF. The CDR3 nucleotides read TGCAGCGCGGGAGGAGACAGGAACACTGAAGCTTTCTTT.

The chain carries TRBV28 and TRBJ2-1; D is perhaps TRBD2 (5 bases). Per germline, CDR1 MDHEN and CDR2 SYDVKM. V was trimmed by 4 bases and J by 3 bases, leaving 16 bases between them. This CDR3 spans 16 amino acids. DNA for the CDR3: TGTGCCAGCAGTTCCCCGACGGGAACCCACTACAATGAGCAGTTCTTC. Encoded protein: CASSSPTGTHYNEQFF.

The V and J genes are TRBV7-9 and TRBJ2-7; a weak D match, TRBD2 (5 bases). Trimming took off 5 bases at V and 5 bases at J, with 25 bases between the two ends. CDR1 is SEHNR, CDR2 FQNEAQ, per germline (reference sequence). The CDR3 is made up of 17 amino acids. The DNA for the CDR3 is TGTGCCAGCAGCCCCCGTCGGGATAGCATGGGGTTGGACGAGCAGTACTTC. It translates to CASSPRRDSMGLDEQYF.

This chain uses TRBV6-5 with TRBJ1-6; D remains unclear. This CDR3 spans 12 amino acids. The V end was cut by 3 bases, the J end by 16 bases, with 13 bases between. Germline lookup yields CDR1 MNHEY and CDR2 SVGAGI. CDR3 residues: CASSYNGRTLHF. The CDR3 region has the DNA TGTGCCAGCAGTTATAATGGGCGCACACTCCACTTT.

This chain joins TRBV18 and TRBJ1-5, with a tentative D call TRBD1 (6 bases). V was cut by 0 bases and J by 4 bases, with 10 bases left in between. CDR3 size: 15 residues. CDR1 is KGHSH, CDR2 LQKENI, per germline. CDR3 nucleotide sequence: TGTGCCAGCTCACCACCCGGGAGGGGGAATCAGCCCCAGCATTTT. Its protein is CASSPPGRGNQPQHF.

The rearrangement links TRBV7-2 to TRBJ1-1; tentatively, D is TRBD1 (5 bases). CDR3 length equals 15 residues. Trimming shortened V by 3 bases and J by 3 bases, and 14 bases separated the two germline ends. Germline values: CDR1 SGHTA, CDR2 FQGNSA. The CDR3: CASSLGGQAHTEAFF. Written as DNA, the CDR3 is TGTGCCAGCAGCTTGGGGGGTCAGGCCCACACTGAAGCTTTCTTT.

J is TRBJ2-5 and V is TRBV7-9, with 10 bases identical to TRBD2. The CDR3 sequence is 15 residues long. CDR1 and CDR2 from the germline V gene are SEHNR and FQNEAQ (reference sequence). V was pared by 8 bases and J by 5 bases, with 11 bases of the junction left unmatched. CDR3 sequence (DNA): TGTGCCAGCCTCAGCGGGGGGGCCTCGTCTGAGACCCAGTACTTC. Its protein is CASLSGGASSETQYF.

This clone was found once. The V and J genes are TRBV27 and TRBJ2-1, with a tentative D call TRBD2 (7 bases). Deletions cut 6 bases from V and 4 bases from J, with 19 bases between. CDR1 MNHEY and CDR2 SMNVEV come from the germline V gene (reference sequence). This CDR3 is 16 amino acids long. The CDR3 DNA follows: TGTGCCAGCAGCATGTTTGGCGGGGGCCTATACAATGAGCAGTTCTTC. It encodes CASSMFGGGLYNEQFF.

This chain connects TRBV7-2 to TRBJ2-5; D perhaps matches TRBD2 (5 bases). Looked up from germline, CDR1 is SGHTA and CDR2 is FQGNSA. This CDR3 is built from 15 residues. Deletions cut 1 base from V and 4 bases from J, with 13 bases between. CDR3: CASSLGGRALETQYF. In DNA, the CDR3 is TGTGCCAGCAGCTTAGGAGGGCGGGCCCTAGAGACCCAGTACTTC.